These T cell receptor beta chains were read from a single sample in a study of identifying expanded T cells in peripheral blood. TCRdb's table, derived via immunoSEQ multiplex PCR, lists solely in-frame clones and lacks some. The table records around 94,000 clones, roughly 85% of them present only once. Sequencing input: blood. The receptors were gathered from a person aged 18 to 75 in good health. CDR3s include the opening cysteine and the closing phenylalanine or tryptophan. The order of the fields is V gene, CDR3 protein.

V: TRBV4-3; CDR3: CASSQVRRVAGDTFGYTF
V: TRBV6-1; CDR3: CASFKQENTEAFF
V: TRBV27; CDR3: CASSLSQGNILFF
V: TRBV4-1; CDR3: CASSPLRLSGGTGDTQYF
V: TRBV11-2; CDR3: CASSIVESPLHF
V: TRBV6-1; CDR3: CASSAAGTGTYEQYF
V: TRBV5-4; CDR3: CASSLYEQSADTQYF
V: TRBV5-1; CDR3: CASIRRDPMDTIYF
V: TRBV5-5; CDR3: CASSHYDWNTEAFF
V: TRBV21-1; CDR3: CASTTDPSGGAPLNEQFF
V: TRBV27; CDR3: CASSPTGVWTGELFF
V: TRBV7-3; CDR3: CASSQVVNEQFF
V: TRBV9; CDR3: CASRRGLNTEAFF
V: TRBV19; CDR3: CASSQTGTVTEQYF
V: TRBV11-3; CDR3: CASSSRDRGGYEQYF
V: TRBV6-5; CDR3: CASSRFMNTEAFF
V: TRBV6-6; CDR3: CASRRMEGDYGYTF
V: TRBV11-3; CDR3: CASSEGGQYETEAFF
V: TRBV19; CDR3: CASSPPGQGIQPQHF
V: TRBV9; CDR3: CASSVLTEAGELFF
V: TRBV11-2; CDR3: CASSSYTEAFF
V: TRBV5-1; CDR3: CASSLVGQNTEAFF
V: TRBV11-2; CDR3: CASSLEVVGLEQYF
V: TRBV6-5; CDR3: CASSPRGGEGEQFF
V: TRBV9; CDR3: CASSAGTGAPYEQYF
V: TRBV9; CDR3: CASSGTRYGTDTQYF
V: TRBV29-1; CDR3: CSVNRQAQETQYF
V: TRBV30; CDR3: CAWSSRGLYNQPQHF
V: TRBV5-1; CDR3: CASSLAGGRGQETQYF
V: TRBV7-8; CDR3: CASGSTGGYTF
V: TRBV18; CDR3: CASSPQGGSNQPQHF
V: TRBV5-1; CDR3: CASSDYPGQSGYTF
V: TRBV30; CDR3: CAWSGSGEREKLFF
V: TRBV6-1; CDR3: CASSERGTPIGEKLFF
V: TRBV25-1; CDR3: CATAVPGRYEQYF
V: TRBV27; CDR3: CASSLSSPGDYSNQPQHF
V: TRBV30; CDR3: CAWSVRSGGSTEAFF
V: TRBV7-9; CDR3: CASSLFQDSNEQFF
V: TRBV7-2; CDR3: CASSLANYGYTF
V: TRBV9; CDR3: CASSVSPGQVDEQYF
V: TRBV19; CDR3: CASSIDWERRNTEAFF